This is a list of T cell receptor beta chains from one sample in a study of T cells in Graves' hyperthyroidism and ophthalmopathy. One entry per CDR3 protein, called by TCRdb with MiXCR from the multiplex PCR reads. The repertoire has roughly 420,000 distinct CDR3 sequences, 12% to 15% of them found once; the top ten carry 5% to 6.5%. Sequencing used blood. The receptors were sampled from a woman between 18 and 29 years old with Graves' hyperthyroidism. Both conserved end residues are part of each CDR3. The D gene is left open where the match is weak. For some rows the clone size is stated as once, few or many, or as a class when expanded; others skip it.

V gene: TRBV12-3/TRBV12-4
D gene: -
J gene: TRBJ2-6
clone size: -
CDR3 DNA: TGTGCCAGCAGTTTTTGGGGTCCTGGGGCCAACGTCCTGACTTTC
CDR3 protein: CASSFWGPGANVLTF

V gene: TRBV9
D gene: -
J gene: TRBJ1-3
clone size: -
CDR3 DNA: TGTGCCAGCAGCCGTTCCGGGCCCCGAGTGGGAGACACCATATATTTT
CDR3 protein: CASSRSGPRVGDTIYF

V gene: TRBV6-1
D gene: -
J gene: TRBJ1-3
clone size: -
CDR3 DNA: TGTGCCATGGGGCACACTGGAAACACCATATATTTT
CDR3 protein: CAMGHTGNTIYF

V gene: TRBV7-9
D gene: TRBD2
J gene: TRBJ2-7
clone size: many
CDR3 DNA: TGTGCCAGCAGCGTAGCGGGAGTCCCCTACGAGCAGTACTTC
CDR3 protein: CASSVAGVPYEQYF

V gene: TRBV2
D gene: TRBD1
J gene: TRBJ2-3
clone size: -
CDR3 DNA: TGTGCCAGCAGTGCGGGACAGGGCAGCACAGATACGCAGTATTTT
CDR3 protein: CASSAGQGSTDTQYF

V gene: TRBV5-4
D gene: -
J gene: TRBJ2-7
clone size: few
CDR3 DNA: TGTGCCAGCAGCCGAGCACAGGGCTCCTACGAGCAGTACTTC
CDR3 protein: CASSRAQGSYEQYF

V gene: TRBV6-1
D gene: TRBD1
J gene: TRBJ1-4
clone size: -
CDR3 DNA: TGTGCCAGCAGTCAGGGGACAGGGAGCGAAAAACTGTTTTTT
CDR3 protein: CASSQGTGSEKLFF

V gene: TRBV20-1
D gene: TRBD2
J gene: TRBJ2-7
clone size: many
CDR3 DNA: TGCAGTGCCCCTATCCTAGCGGGAGTAGAGCAGTACTTC
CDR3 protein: CSAPILAGVEQYF

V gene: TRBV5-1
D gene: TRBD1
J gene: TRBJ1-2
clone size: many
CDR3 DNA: TGCGCCAGCAGCTTACTCGGGACAGGGGATTGGAATGGCTACACCTTC
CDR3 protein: CASSLLGTGDWNGYTF

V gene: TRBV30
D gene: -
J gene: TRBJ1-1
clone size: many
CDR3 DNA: TGTGCCTGGAGCGGGGTTGCGAATGAAGCTTTCTTT
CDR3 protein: CAWSGVANEAFF

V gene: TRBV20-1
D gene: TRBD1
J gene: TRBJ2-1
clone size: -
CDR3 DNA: TGCAGTGCTCGGAGGGACAGGGCCTACAATGAGCAGTTCTTC
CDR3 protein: CSARRDRAYNEQFF

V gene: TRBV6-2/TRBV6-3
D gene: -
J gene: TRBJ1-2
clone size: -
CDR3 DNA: TGTGCCAGCAGTTACTCGACCGGGCAGGCGGAATACTACACCTTC
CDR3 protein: CASSYSTGQAEYYTF

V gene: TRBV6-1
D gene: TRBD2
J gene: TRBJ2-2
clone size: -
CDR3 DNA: TGTGCCAGCAGGCGGGGGGGGGGGGTGGCCGGGGAGCTGTTTTTT
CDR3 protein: CASRRGGGVAGELFF

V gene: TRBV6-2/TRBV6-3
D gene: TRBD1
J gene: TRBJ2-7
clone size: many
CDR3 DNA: TGTGCCAGCAGATCGTATCCGGGACAGCCAAACTCCTACGAGCAGTACTTC
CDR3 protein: CASRSYPGQPNSYEQYF

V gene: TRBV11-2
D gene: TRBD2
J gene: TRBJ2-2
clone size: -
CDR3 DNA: TGTGCCAGCAGCTCCCTTCCCCAGACTAGCGGGGGCTCACCTACCGGGGAGCTGTTTTTT
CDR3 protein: CASSSLPQTSGGSPTGELFF

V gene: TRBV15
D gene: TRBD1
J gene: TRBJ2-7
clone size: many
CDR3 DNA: TGTGCCACCAGCAGAGAACGGGACAGGGTCTACGAGCAGTACTTC
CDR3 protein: CATSRERDRVYEQYF

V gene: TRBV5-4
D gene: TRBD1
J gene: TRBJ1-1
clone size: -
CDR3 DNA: TGTGCCAGCAGCTCAGGGGGCTTAGCGAACACTGAAGCTTTCTTT
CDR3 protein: CASSSGGLANTEAFF

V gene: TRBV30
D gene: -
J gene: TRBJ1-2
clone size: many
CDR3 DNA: TGTGCCTGGAGTATAATGCACTATGGCTACACCTTC
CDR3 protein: CAWSIMHYGYTF

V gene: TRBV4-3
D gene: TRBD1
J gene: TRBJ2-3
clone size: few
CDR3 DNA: TGCGCCAGCAGCCCGGGACAGGGGAAGGGGTGGGGCACAGATACGCAGTATTTT
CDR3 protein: CASSPGQGKGWGTDTQYF

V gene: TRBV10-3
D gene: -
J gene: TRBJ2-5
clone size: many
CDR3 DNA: TGTGCCATCAGTGAGTCGTCTGAGACCCAGTACTTC
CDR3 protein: CAISESSETQYF

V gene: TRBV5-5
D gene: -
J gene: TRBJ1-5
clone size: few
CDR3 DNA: TGTGCCAGCAGCGACAGTCCTCAGGGCCAGCCCCAGCATTTT
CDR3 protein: CASSDSPQGQPQHF

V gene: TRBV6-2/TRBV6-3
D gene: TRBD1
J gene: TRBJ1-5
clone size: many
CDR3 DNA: TGTGCCAGCAGTTACGCCCGGAGGACAGGGATTTATAGCAATCAGCCCCAGCATTTT
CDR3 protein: CASSYARRTGIYSNQPQHF

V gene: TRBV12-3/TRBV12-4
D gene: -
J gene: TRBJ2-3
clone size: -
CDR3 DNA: TGTGCCAGCAGGACTTCCAGAGAGCAACTTTATACGCAGTATTTT
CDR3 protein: CASRTSREQLYTQYF

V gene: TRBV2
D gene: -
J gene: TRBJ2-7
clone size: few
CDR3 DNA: TGTGCCAGCCGGGGAGCAAGGGACGAGCAGTACTTC
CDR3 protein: CASRGARDEQYF

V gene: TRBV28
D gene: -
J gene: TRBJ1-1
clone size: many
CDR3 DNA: TGTGCCAGCAGTCTACGGACAGAGATGAACACTGAAGCTTTCTTT
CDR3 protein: CASSLRTEMNTEAFF

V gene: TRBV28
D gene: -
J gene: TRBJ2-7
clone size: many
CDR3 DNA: TGTGCCAGCAGACCACAGGGAAATTCCTACGAGCAGTACTTC
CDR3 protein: CASRPQGNSYEQYF

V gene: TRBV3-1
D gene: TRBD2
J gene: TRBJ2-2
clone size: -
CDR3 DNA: TGTGCCAGCAGCCAAGGGACTAGCGGGAGTGCCGGGGAGCTGTTTTTT
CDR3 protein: CASSQGTSGSAGELFF

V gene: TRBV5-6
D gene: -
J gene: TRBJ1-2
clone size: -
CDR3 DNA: TGTGCCAGCAGTACAGGGACGGTCGGCTACACCTTC
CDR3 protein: CASSTGTVGYTF

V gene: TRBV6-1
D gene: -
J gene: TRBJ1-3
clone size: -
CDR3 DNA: TGTGCCAGCAGTGAGAGGACGACCGAGAGCTCTGGAAACACCATATATTTT
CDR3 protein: CASSERTTESSGNTIYF

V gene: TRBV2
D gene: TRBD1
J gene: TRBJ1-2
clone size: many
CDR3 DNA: TGTGCCAGCAGTCCGCTTGAGAAGGACAGGCGTACCGATGGCTACACCTTC
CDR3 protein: CASSPLEKDRRTDGYTF

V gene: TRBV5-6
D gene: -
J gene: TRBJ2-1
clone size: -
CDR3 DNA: TGTGCCAGCAGCTTGTTGGTCTATGAGCAGTTCTTC
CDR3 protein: CASSLLVYEQFF

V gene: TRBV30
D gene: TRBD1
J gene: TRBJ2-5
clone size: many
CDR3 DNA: TGTGCCTGGACTGCTACATTGGGACAGCAAGAGACCCAGTACTTC
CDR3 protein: CAWTATLGQQETQYF

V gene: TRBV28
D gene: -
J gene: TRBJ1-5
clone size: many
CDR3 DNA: TGTGCCAGCAGGGCCACAGGGAGCAATCAGCCCCAGCATTTT
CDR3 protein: CASRATGSNQPQHF

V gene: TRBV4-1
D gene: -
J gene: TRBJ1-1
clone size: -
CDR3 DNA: TGCGCCAGCAGCCAAGAGCCGGGGGCGAGCACTGAAGCTTTCTTT
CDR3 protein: CASSQEPGASTEAFF

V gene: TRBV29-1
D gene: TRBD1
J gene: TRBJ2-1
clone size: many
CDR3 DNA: TGCAGCGTTGAAGCCGAGGACAGGGCTGCTAGGAATGAGCAGTTCTTC
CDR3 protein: CSVEAEDRAARNEQFF

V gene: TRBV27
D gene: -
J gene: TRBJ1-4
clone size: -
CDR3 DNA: TGTGCCAGCAGTTTTATGGGGCGCACTAGTGAAAAACTGTTTTTT
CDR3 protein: CASSFMGRTSEKLFF

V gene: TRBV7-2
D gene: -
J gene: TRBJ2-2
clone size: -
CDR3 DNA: TGTGCCAGCAGCTTAAGGGGGGCCCCCCTAGCCGGGGAGCTGTTTTTT
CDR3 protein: CASSLRGAPLAGELFF

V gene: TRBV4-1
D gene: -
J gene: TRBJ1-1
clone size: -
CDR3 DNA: TGCGCCAGCAGCCCCTCCTGGAGGGGGGACGAAGCTTTCTTT
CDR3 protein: CASSPSWRGDEAFF

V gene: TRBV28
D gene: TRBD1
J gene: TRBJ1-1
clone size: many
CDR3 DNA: TGTGCCAGCAGGACAGGGGGCGCGTATGGGGACACTGAAGCTTTCTTT
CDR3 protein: CASRTGGAYGDTEAFF

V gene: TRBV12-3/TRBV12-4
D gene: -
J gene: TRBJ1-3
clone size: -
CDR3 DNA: TGTGCCAGCGGACCCGAATGGGGGGCAGAAGGAAACACCATATATTTT
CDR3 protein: CASGPEWGAEGNTIYF

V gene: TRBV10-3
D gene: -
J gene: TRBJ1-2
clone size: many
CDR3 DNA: TGTGCCATCAGTGAGTCCAAACGGGACCGCTATGGCTACACCTTC
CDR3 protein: CAISESKRDRYGYTF

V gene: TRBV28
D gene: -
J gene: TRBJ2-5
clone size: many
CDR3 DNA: TGTGCCAGCAGTTTTCGGGGGGCGCGGGGAGAGACCCAGTACTTC
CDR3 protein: CASSFRGARGETQYF

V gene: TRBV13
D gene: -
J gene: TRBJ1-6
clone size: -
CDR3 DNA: TGTGCCAGCAGCTTATCTTTCCGGGAAAATAATTCACCCCTCCACTTT
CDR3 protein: CASSLSFRENNSPLHF

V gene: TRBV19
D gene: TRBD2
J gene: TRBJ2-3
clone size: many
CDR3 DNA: TGTGCCAGTAGTATGGGGATGGCTAGCGGATACACAGATACGCAGTATTTT
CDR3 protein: CASSMGMASGYTDTQYF

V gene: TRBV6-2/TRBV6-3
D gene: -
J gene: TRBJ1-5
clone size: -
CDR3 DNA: TGTGCCAGCAGGGACATGGCAAATCAGCCCCAGCATTTT
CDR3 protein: CASRDMANQPQHF

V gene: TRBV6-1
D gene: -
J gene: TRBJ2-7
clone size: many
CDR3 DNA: TGTGCCAGCAGTGAAGCCGGCGGTAGGTTTTTCGACCGAAGCTCCTACGAGCAGTACTTC
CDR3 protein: CASSEAGGRFFDRSSYEQYF

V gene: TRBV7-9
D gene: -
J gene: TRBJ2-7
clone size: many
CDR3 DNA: TGTGCCAGCAGCCCGACAGCGAACTCCTACGAGCAGTACTTC
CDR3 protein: CASSPTANSYEQYF

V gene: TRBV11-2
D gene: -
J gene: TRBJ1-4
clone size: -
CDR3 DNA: TGTGCCAGCAGCTTACTACAGGGCGCGGCTGAAAAACTGTTTTTT
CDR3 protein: CASSLLQGAAEKLFF

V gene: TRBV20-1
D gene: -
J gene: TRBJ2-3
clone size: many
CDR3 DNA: TGCAGTGCTAGACACTCGACAGGCACAGATACGCAGTATTTT
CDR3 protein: CSARHSTGTDTQYF

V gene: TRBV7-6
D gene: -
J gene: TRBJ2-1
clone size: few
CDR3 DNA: TGTGCCAGCAGCTTAGGCGCGACGGGAGCTCTTTCGGTTGAGCAGTTCTTC
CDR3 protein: CASSLGATGALSVEQFF

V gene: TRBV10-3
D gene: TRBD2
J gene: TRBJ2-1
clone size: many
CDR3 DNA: TGTGCCATCAGTGAAGGGACTAGCGTCTTCAATGAGCAGTTCTTC
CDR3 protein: CAISEGTSVFNEQFF

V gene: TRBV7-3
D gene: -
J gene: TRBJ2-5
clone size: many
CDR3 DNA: TGTGCCAGCAGCTTAACCAGCTCAGAAGAGACCCAGTACTTC
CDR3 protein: CASSLTSSEETQYF

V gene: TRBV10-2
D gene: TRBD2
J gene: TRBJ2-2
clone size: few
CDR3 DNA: TGCGCCAGCAGCGGACTAGCGGGAGCTATCGGGGAGCTGTTTTTT
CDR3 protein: CASSGLAGAIGELFF

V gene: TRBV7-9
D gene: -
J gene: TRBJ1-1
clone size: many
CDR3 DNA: TGTGCCAGCAGCTTTGTTCTGCCGAACACTGAAGCTTTCTTT
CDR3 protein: CASSFVLPNTEAFF

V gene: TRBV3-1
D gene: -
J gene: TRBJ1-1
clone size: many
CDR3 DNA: TGTGCCAGCAGCCAAGGGGGCACCTTGAACACTGAAGCTTTCTTT
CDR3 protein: CASSQGGTLNTEAFF

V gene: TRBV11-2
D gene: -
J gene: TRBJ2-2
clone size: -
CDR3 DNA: TGTGCCAGCAGCTTAAGACGGTACACCGGGGAGCTGTTTTTT
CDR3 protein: CASSLRRYTGELFF

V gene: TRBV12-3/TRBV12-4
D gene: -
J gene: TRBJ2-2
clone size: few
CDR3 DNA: TGTGCCAGCAGTTTCATAATGAACACCGGGGAGCTGTTTTTT
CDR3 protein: CASSFIMNTGELFF

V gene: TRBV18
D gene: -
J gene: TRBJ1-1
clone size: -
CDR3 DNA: TGTGCCAGCTCACCAAGGGAGGGGACTGAAGCTTTCTTT
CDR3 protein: CASSPREGTEAFF

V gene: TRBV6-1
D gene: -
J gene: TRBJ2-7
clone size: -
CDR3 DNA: TGTGCCAGCAGTCACGACCGGGACAAGCAGTACTTC
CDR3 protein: CASSHDRDKQYF